Shown below are 4 T cell receptor beta chains from a single sample sequenced in a study of blood T cell repertoires in COVID-19. TCRdb's table, derived via immunoSEQ multiplex PCR, lists solely in-frame clones and lacks some. Of 350,000 or so clones in the sample, around 88% are singletons; the top ten hold 2.5% to 3%. Material: peripheral blood. These receptors were collected from a man in his thirties or forties with active or convalescent COVID-19.

A single count supports this clone. The J gene is TRBJ1-1, the V gene TRBV7-7; 9 bases fit TRBD1. V lost 1 base and J lost 0; bases outside the gene matches: 0. The length of the CDR3 is 15 residues. CDR1 and CDR2 from the germline V gene are SSHAT and FNYEAQ (reference sequence). The CDR3 region is CASSLGDRVNTEAFF. The CDR3 coding sequence is TGTGCCAGCAGCTTAGGGGACAGGGTGAACACTGAAGCTTTCTTT.

The V and J genes are TRBV3-1 (or the pseudogene TRBV3-2) and TRBJ1-1; the D gene is possibly TRBD1 (5 bases). The V gene's germline CDR1 is LGHDT and CDR2 YNNKEL (reference sequence). There are 14 residues in the CDR3. V was cut by 1 base and J by 6 bases, with 12 bases left in between. The CDR3 DNA follows: TGTGCCAGCAGCCAAGTAAGGGGAGGGGCTGAAGCTTTCTTT. Translating it yields CASSQVRGGAEAFF.

The chain recombines TRBV7-2 with TRBJ1-6; TRBD1 aligns across 7 bases. The germline V gene has CDR1 SGHTA and CDR2 FQGNSA. Germline trimming cut 5 bases from V and 9 bases from J; bases unmatched to any gene: 7. The CDR3 length is 14 residues. Here the CDR3 reads CASSRQGRGSPLHF. In DNA, the CDR3 is TGTGCCAGCAGCAGACAGGGAAGGGGTTCACCCCTCCACTTT.

This chain connects TRBV30 to TRBJ2-1, with 10 bases identical to TRBD2. Germline V gene sequence: CDR1 GTSNPN, CDR2 SVGIG (reference sequence). The J segment lost 7 bases and the V segment lost 4 bases, leaving 7 bases of the junction unmatched. The CDR3 runs 14 residues. The CDR3 DNA is TGTGCCTGGAATGCCGGACTAGCGGTTAATGAGCAGTTCTTC. Amino acid sequence: CAWNAGLAVNEQFF.